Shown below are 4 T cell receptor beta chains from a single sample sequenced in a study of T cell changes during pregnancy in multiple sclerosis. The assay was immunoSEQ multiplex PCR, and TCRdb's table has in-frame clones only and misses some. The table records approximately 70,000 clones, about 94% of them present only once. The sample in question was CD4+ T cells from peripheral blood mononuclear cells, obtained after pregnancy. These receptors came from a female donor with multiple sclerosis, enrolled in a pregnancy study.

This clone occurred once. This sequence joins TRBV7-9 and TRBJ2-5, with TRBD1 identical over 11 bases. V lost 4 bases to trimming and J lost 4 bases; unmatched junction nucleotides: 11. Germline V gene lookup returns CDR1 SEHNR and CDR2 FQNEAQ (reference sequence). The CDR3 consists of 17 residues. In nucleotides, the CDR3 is TGTGCCAGCAGCTGGTTGGTGGGACAGGGGGTCCCAGAGACCCAGTACTTC. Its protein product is CASSWLVGQGVPETQYF.

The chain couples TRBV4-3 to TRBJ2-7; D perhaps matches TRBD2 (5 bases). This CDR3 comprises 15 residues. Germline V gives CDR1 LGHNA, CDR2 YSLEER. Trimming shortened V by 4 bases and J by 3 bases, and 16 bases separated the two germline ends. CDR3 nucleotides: TGCGCCAGCAGCCCAAGTCTCGCGGGCAGCTACGAGCAGTACTTC. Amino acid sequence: CASSPSLAGSYEQYF.

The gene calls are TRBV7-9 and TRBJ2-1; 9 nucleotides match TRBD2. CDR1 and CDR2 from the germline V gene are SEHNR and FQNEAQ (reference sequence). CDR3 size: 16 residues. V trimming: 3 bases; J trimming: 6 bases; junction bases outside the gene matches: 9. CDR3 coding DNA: TGTGCCAGCAGCTTCGAACCGGGACTAGCCATCAATGAGCAGTTCTTC. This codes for CASSFEPGLAINEQFF. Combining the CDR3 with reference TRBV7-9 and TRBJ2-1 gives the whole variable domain DTGVSQNPRHKITKRGQNVTFRCDPISEHNRLYWYRQTLGQGPEFLTYFQNEAQLEKSRLLSDRFSAERPKGSFSTLEIQRTEQGDSAMYLCASSFEPGLAINEQFFGPGTRLTVL.

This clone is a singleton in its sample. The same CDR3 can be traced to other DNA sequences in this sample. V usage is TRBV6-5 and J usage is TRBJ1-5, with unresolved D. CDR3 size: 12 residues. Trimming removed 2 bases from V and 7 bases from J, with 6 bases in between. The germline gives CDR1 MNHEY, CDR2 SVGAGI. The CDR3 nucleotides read TGTGCCAGCAGTTACCTAGGACAGCCCCAGCATTTT. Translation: CASSYLGQPQHF.